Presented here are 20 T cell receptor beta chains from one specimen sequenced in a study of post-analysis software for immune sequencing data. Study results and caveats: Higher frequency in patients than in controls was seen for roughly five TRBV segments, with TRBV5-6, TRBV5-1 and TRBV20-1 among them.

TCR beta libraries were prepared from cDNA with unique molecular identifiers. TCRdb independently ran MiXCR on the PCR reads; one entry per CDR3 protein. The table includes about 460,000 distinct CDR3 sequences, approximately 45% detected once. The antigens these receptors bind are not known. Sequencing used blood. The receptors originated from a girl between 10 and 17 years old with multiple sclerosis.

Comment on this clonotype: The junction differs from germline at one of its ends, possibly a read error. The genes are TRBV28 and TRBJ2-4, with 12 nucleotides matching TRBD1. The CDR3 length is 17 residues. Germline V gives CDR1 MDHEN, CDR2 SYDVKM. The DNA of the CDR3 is TGTGCCGGCAGTTCAATAGCCGGGACAGGGGGCCTGGAAGAGCAGTACTTC. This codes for CAGSSIAGTGGLEEQYF.

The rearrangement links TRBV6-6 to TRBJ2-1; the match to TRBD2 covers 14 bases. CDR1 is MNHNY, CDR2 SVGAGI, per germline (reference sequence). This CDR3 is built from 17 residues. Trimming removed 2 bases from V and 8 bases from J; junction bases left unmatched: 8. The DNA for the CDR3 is TGTGCCAGCAGTTACCCCGGGACTAGCGGGAGCTTGGATGAGCAGTTCTTC. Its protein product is CASSYPGTSGSLDEQFF.

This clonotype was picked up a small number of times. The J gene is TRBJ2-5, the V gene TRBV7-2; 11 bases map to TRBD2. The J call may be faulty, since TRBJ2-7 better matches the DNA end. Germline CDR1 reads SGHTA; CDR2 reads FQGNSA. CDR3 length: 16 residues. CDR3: CASSSQSGLAEYEQYF. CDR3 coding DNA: TGTGCCAGCAGCTCTCAATCGGGACTAGCGGAGTACGAGCAGTACTTC.

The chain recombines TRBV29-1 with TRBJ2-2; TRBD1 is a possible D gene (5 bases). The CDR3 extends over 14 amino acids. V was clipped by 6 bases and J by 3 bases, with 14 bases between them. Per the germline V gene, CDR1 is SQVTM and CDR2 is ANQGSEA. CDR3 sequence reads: CSVNRIGDTGELFF. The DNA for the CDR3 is TGCAGCGTCAACAGAATAGGGGACACCGGGGAGCTGTTTTTT.

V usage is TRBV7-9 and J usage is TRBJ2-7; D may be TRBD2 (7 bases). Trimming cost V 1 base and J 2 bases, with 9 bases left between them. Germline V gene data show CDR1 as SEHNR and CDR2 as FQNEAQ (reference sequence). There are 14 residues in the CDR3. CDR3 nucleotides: TGTGCCAGCAGCTTAGGAGGGGGGGCCTACGAGCAGTACTTC. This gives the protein CASSLGGGAYEQYF.

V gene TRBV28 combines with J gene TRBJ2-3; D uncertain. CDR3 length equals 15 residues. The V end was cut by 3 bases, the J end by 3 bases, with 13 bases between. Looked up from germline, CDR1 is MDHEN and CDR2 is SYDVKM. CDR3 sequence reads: CASSFSPMGTDTQYF. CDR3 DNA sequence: TGTGCCAGCAGTTTTTCCCCCATGGGGACAGATACGCAGTATTTT.

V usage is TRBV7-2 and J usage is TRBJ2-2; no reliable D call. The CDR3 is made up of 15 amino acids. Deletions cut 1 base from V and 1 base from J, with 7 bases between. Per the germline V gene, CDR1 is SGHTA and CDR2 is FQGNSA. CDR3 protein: CASSLGVGNTGELFF. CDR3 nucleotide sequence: TGTGCCAGCAGCTTAGGAGTGGGGAACACCGGGGAGCTGTTTTTT.

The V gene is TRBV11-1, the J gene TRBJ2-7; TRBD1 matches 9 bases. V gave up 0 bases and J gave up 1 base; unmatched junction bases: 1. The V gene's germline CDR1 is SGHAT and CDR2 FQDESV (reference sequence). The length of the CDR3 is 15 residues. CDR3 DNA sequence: TGTGCCAGCAGCTTAGCGGGACAGGGTTCCTACGAGCAGTACTTC. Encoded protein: CASSLAGQGSYEQYF. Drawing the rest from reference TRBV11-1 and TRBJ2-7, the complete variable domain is EAEVAQSPRYKITEKSQAVAFWCDPISGHATLYWYRQILGQGPELLVQFQDESVVDDSQLPKDRFSAERLKGVDSTLKIQPAELGDSAMYLCASSLAGQGSYEQYFGPGTRLTVT.

For the CDR3, the DNA is TGTGCCAGCAGTCGGACTAGCGAGCCTAGCACAGATACGCAGTATTTT. Its translation: CASSRTSEPSTDTQYF. The gene calls are TRBV12-3 or TRBV12-4 and TRBJ2-3, with 9 positions matching TRBD2. V trimming: 5 bases; J trimming: 0 bases; junction bases outside the gene matches: 6. There are 16 residues in the CDR3.

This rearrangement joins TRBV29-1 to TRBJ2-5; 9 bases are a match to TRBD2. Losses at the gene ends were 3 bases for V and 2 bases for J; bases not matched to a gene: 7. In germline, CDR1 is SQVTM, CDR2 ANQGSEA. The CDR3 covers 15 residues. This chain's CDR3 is CSVEKPAGGQETQYF. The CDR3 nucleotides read TGCAGCGTTGAGAAGCCAGCGGGAGGACAAGAGACCCAGTACTTC.

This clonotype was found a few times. CDR3 region: CASSLTGGSINEQFF. CDR3 coding DNA: TGCGCCAGCAGCCTGACGGGCGGGAGCATCAATGAGCAGTTCTTC. This rearrangement joins TRBV4-3 to TRBJ2-1; TRBD2 agrees at 7 bases. The trim removed 4 bases at V and 6 bases at J, leaving 9 bases unmatched. From germline, CDR1 is LGHNA and CDR2 YSLEER. The CDR3 contains 15 residues.

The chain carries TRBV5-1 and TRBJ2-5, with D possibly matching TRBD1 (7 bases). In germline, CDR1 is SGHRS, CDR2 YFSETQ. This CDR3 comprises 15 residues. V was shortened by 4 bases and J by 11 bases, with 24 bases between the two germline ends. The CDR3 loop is CASSGTGDSYNEQYF. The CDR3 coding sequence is TGCGCCAGCAGCGGCACAGGGGACTCCTACAATGAGCAGTACTTC.

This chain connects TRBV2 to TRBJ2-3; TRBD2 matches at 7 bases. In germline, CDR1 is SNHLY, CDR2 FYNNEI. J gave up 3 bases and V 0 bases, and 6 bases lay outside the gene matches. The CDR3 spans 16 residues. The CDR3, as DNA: TGTGCCAGCAGTGAAGCAGCGGGAAAGGGAACAGATACGCAGTATTTT. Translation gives CASSEAAGKGTDTQYF.

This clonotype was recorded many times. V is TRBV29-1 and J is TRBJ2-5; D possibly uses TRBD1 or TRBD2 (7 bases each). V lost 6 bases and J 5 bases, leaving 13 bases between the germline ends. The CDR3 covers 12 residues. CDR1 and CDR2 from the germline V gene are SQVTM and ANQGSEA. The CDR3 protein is CSVTGEGETQYF. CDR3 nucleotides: TGCAGCGTCACAGGGGAGGGGGAGACCCAGTACTTC.

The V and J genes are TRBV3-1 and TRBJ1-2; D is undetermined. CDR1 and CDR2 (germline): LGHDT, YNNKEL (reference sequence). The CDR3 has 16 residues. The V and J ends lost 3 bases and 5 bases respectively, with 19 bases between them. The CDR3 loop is CASSHLTRAFRYGYTF. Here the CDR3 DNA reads TGTGCCAGCAGCCATCTCACACGGGCGTTCCGTTATGGCTACACCTTC.

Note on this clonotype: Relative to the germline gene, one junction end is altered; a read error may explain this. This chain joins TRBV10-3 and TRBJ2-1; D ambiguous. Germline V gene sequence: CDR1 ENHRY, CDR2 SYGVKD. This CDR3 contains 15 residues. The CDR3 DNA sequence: TGTGCCGTCAGTGAGTACGCGGACCCAACGAATGAGCAGTTCTTC. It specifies CAVSEYADPTNEQFF.

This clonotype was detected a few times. The CDR3 DNA follows: TGTGCCAGCAGCTCTTTGCTGGGGGGCCTGAACTATGGCTACACCTTC. This sequence encodes CASSSLLGGLNYGYTF. This chain uses TRBV7-6 with TRBJ1-2, with D perhaps matching TRBD1 (6 bases). The CDR3 extends over 16 amino acids. V was trimmed by 4 bases and J by 2 bases, leaving 17 bases between them. Per germline, CDR1 SGHVS and CDR2 FNYEAQ.

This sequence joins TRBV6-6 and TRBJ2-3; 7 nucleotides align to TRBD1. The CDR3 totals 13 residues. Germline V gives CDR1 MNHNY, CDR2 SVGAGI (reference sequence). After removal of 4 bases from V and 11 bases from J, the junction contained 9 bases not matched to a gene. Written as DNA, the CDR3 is TGTGCCAGCAGTTTAGACAGGGTTGCGATGCAGTATTTT. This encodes CASSLDRVAMQYF.

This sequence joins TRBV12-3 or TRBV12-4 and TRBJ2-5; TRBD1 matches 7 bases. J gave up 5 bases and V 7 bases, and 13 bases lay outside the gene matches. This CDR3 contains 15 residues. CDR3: CASTEGPQGYETQYF. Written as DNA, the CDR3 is TGTGCCAGCACCGAGGGCCCACAGGGGTACGAGACCCAGTACTTC.

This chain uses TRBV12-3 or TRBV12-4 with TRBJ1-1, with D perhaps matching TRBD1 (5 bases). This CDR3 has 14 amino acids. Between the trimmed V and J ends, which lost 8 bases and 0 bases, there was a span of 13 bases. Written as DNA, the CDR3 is TGTGCCAGCCCGCGGGGGGAGTTGAACACTGAAGCTTTCTTT. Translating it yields CASPRGELNTEAFF.